The 26 T cell receptor beta chains below come from one sample, sequenced in a study of CD8 T cells in ankylosing spondylitis. Whole-study findings and limits: Several highly homologous variants made up a TCR beta motif that seemed to typify ankylosing spondylitis blood.

Their antigen targets remain unknown. TCRdb re-derived calls from the 5' RACE reads in MiXCR, one entry per CDR3 protein. The sample lists more than 500,000 distinct CDR3 sequences, approximately 5.3% seen once, with under 4.5% in the top ten. Sample: blood, either unsorted or a sorted T cell fraction (not recorded which). These receptors were taken from a male donor with ankylosing spondylitis.

The table lists this clonotype with many counts. J is TRBJ2-7 and V is TRBV7-9, with D tentatively TRBD2 (6 bases). Trimming removed 5 bases at V and 0 bases at J, with 17 bases between. The CDR3 length is 16 residues. Per germline, CDR1 SEHNR and CDR2 FQNEAQ (reference sequence). The CDR3 DNA reads TGTGCCAGCAGCCCCAAGGTAGGGAGGATCTCCTACGAGCAGTACTTC. Amino acid sequence: CASSPKVGRISYEQYF.

This clonotype showed up many times. The chain combines TRBV9 with TRBJ1-5; D unclear. V was shortened by 4 bases and J by 7 bases, with 18 bases between the two germline ends. The CDR3 is 15 residues long. The V gene's germline CDR1 is SGDLS and CDR2 YYNGEE. This CDR3 reads CASSLSGGIYQPQHF. CDR3 in DNA: TGTGCCAGCAGCTTAAGCGGAGGAATTTACCAGCCCCAGCATTTT.

This clonotype was counted ten times or more. This chain uses TRBV4-2 with TRBJ1-1; unclear D gene. Trimming cost V 1 base and J 6 bases, with 18 bases left between them. This CDR3 contains 16 residues. CDR1 is LGHNA and CDR2 is YNFKEQ in the germline V gene. This chain's CDR3 is CASSQGIGVGIAEAFF. The CDR3 nucleotides are TGTGCCAGCAGCCAAGGAATCGGGGTCGGGATTGCTGAAGCTTTCTTT.

This clonotype was recorded many times. CDR3: CSANGIVHGYEQFF. CDR3 DNA sequence: TGCAGTGCTAACGGTATCGTTCACGGATATGAGCAGTTCTTC. This chain joins TRBV20-1 and TRBJ2-1, with no clear D. In germline, CDR1 is DFQATT, CDR2 SNEGSKA (reference sequence). This CDR3 has 14 residues. Trimming cost V 4 bases and J 8 bases, with 18 bases left between them.

This clonotype was counted only a few times. The rearrangement uses TRBV7-2 and TRBJ2-7; tentatively, D is TRBD2 (6 bases). In germline, CDR1 is SGHTA, CDR2 FQGNSA. The CDR3 has 16 amino acids. V shed 4 bases and J shed 5 bases, with 21 bases lying between them. The CDR3 nucleotides read TGTGCCAGCAGCTCATTTGGGCGGGGTGGTGGCCACGAGCAGTACTTC. This sequence encodes CASSSFGRGGGHEQYF. The variable domain in full, completed from reference TRBV7-2 and TRBJ2-7, reads GAGVSQSPSNKVTEKGKDVELRCDPISGHTALYWYRQSLGQGLEFLIYFQGNSAPDKSGLPSDRFSAERTGGSVSTLTIQRTQQEDSAVYLCASSSFGRGGGHEQYFGPGTRLTVT.

Many counts were recorded for this clonotype. The V gene is TRBV5-1, the J gene TRBJ1-3; weak D call: TRBD1 (5 bases). This CDR3 is built from 14 residues. Germline V gives CDR1 SGHRS, CDR2 YFSETQ. The ends were cut back, 4 bases at V and 2 bases at J, with 10 bases in the middle. CDR3 DNA: TGCGCCAGCAGCCTCGACAGCGCTGGAAACACCATATATTTT. Translated: CASSLDSAGNTIYF.

This clonotype has more than one count but fewer than ten. The V gene is TRBV27, the J gene TRBJ1-2; 11 bases fit TRBD1. J gave up 4 bases and V 5 bases, and 6 bases lay outside the gene matches. Germline CDR1 and CDR2: MNHEY and SMNVEV (reference sequence). The CDR3 is made up of 15 amino acids. The CDR3 DNA reads TGTGCCAGCAGTCCAGGGACAGGGGGAAGCTATGGCTACACCTTC. Protein product: CASSPGTGGSYGYTF.

This clonotype was counted many times. The V and J genes are TRBV5-1 and TRBJ1-2, with a weak D call TRBD1 (6 bases). V lost 0 bases and J lost 12, with 24 bases in between. Germline V gene sequence: CDR1 SGHRS, CDR2 YFSETQ. CDR3 size: 16 residues. The CDR3 loop reads CASSLGPQTGRLGDTF. Here the CDR3 DNA reads TGCGCCAGCAGCTTGGGTCCACAGACAGGACGACTGGGAGACACCTTC.

This clonotype appeared many times. This sequence joins TRBV20-1 and TRBJ1-4; 7 bases line up with TRBD1. The junction had 5 bases not matched to a gene; V was cut back by 6 bases and J by 7 bases. Germline values: CDR1 DFQATT, CDR2 SNEGSKA (reference sequence). The CDR3 runs 12 residues. In nucleotides, the CDR3 is TGCAGTGCCAGACAGGGTCCTGAAAAACTGTTTTTT. It is translated as CSARQGPEKLFF.

CDR3 DNA: TGTGCCAGCAGATTGACAGCGGGTAATGAAAAACTGTTTTTT. It is translated as CASRLTAGNEKLFF. The chain employs TRBV12-3 or TRBV12-4 and TRBJ1-4; perhaps TRBD1 as D (5 bases). Trimming stripped 6 bases from V and 4 bases from J, with 12 bases between. The CDR3 length is 14 residues.

This clonotype was counted many times. This chain links TRBV11-1 with TRBJ2-5, with a possible D match to TRBD1 (5 bases). CDR3 length equals 18 residues. V was clipped by 1 base and J by 2 bases, with 20 bases between them. Per germline, CDR1 SGHAT and CDR2 FQDESV (reference sequence). CDR3 loop: CASSLGRYTRGSQETQYF. CDR3 nucleotides: TGTGCCAGCAGCTTAGGGCGTTATACAAGGGGATCACAAGAGACCCAGTACTTC.

This clonotype was observed at least ten times. The chain carries TRBV7-2 and TRBJ2-3; TRBD1 might be the D (5 bases). Germline V gene lookup returns CDR1 SGHTA and CDR2 FQGNSA. V lost 5 bases and J lost 6, with 12 bases in between. There are 13 residues in the CDR3. CDR3 in DNA: TGTGCCAGCAGCCCCCAGAGACAGGATACGCAGTATTTT. Protein product: CASSPQRQDTQYF.

This clonotype has at least ten counts. The rearrangement joins TRBV20-1 to TRBJ2-1, with D unclear. Trimming shortened V by 6 bases and J by 7 bases, and 10 bases separated the two germline ends. Germline CDR1 reads DFQATT; CDR2 reads SNEGSKA (reference sequence). CDR3 length: 11 amino acids. The chain's CDR3 is CSAQGLNEQFF. DNA of the CDR3: TGCAGTGCCCAAGGATTAAATGAGCAGTTCTTC.

This rearrangement joins TRBV7-6 to TRBJ2-7, with 8 bases identical to TRBD2. The CDR3 runs to 13 residues. The germline V gene has CDR1 SGHVS and CDR2 FNYEAQ. J was trimmed by 6 bases and V by 3 bases; bases with no gene match: 4. The CDR3 reads CASSFNGGGEQYF. The CDR3 coding sequence is TGTGCCAGCAGCTTCAACGGGGGGGGCGAGCAGTACTTC.

In its sample, this clonotype was seen a few times. The rearrangement links TRBV20-1 to TRBJ2-7; no reliable D call. Germline V gene data show CDR1 as DFQATT and CDR2 as SNEGSKA (reference sequence). This CDR3 has 8 residues. This chain's CDR3 is CSPYEQYF. CDR3 DNA sequence: TGCAGCCCCTACGAGCAGTACTTC.

This clonotype was picked up many times. The chain uses TRBV11-2 and TRBJ2-1; 11 bases match TRBD2. The CDR3 has 16 residues. V dropped 0 bases and J dropped 6; count of bases not matched to a gene: 4. In germline, CDR1 is SGHAT, CDR2 FQNNGV. CDR3 in DNA: TGTGCCAGCAGCTTAGATCTAGCGGGAGGCGGCAATGAGCAGTTCTTC. This codes for CASSLDLAGGGNEQFF.

This clonotype was detected a few times. The rearrangement links TRBV18 to TRBJ1-1, with D possibly TRBD1 on 6 matching bases. V shed 3 bases and J shed 0 bases, with 11 bases lying between them. CDR1 and CDR2 from the germline V gene are KGHSH and LQKENI. There are 15 residues in the CDR3. In nucleotides, the CDR3 is TGTGCCAGCTCACCGATGCAGGGGATGAACACTGAAGCTTTCTTT. Its translation is CASSPMQGMNTEAFF.

This clonotype was detected ten times or more. The chain is built from TRBV5-1 and TRBJ1-1; D is perhaps TRBD1 (5 bases). The CDR3 runs to 14 residues. The V gene's germline CDR1 is SGHRS and CDR2 YFSETQ. Trimming cost V 3 bases and J 0 bases, with 9 bases left between them. DNA of the CDR3: TGCGCCAGCAGCTCCGGGACTCTGAACACTGAAGCTTTCTTT. Translation: CASSSGTLNTEAFF.

This clonotype was recorded many times. The chain recombines TRBV20-1 with TRBJ1-4; TRBD1 matches 10 bases. V lost 5 bases, J lost 7 bases, and 4 bases stayed unmatched. CDR1 and CDR2 from the germline V gene are DFQATT and SNEGSKA (reference sequence). The CDR3 is 13 amino acids. The CDR3 is CSASGTGVEKLFF. As DNA, the CDR3 is TGCAGTGCTTCCGGGACAGGGGTTGAAAAACTGTTTTTT.

This clonotype has a count of ten or more. J is TRBJ2-5 and V is TRBV4-3, with D maybe TRBD2 (7 bases). This CDR3 region has 15 residues. CDR1 is LGHNA, CDR2 YSLEER, per germline. V was shortened by 1 base and J by 2 bases, with 11 bases between the two germline ends. The CDR3 DNA is TGCGCCAGCAGCCAAGGAGGGGGGGGGCAAGAGACCCAGTACTTC. Translated: CASSQGGGGQETQYF.

This clonotype has ten or more counts. The chain is built from TRBV6-1 and TRBJ1-1, with D perhaps TRBD1 (5 bases). Germline V lookup: CDR1 MNHNS, CDR2 SASEGT. The CDR3 consists of 13 residues. Trimming pared 3 bases from V and 2 bases from J, leaving 7 bases between. The CDR3, as DNA: TGTGCCAGCAGTGACCGGGACAACACTGAAGCTTTCTTT. It translates to CASSDRDNTEAFF.

This clonotype was counted ten times or more. Here the CDR3 reads CSVARGSGQPQHF. The CDR3 DNA reads as TGCAGCGTTGCTCGGGGAAGTGGGCAGCCCCAGCATTTT. The chain has TRBV29-1 and TRBJ1-5, with D hard to call. V was cut by 4 bases and J by 7 bases, with 14 bases left in between. Germline V lookup: CDR1 SQVTM, CDR2 ANQGSEA. The CDR3 runs to 13 residues. The full variable domain, rest sourced from reference TRBV29-1 and TRBJ1-5, is SAVISQKPSRDICQRGTSLTIQCQVDSQVTMMFWYRQQPGQSLTLIATANQGSEATYESGFVIDKFPISRPNLTFSTLTVSNMSPEDSSIYLCSVARGSGQPQHFGDGTRLSIL.

This clonotype turned up a few times. V usage is TRBV6-5 and J usage is TRBJ2-3; unclear D gene. The CDR3 is 16 amino acids. Germline V gene data show CDR1 as MNHEY and CDR2 as SVGAGI. Trimming stripped 4 bases from V and 1 base from J, with 15 bases between. The CDR3 coding sequence is TGTGCCAGCAGTTCCCAGACCCTCTGGGGCACAGATACGCAGTATTTT. Translation gives CASSSQTLWGTDTQYF.

This clonotype was detected many times. The rearrangement joins TRBV29-1 to TRBJ1-5; 7 bases match TRBD1. V lost 3 bases and J lost 5; bases outside the gene matches: 10. Germline CDR1 reads SQVTM; CDR2 reads ANQGSEA. The CDR3 sequence is 15 residues long. Here the CDR3 DNA reads TGCAGCGTTGAGGAGAAGACAGGGCAGGATCAGCCCCAGCATTTT. Encoded protein: CSVEEKTGQDQPQHF.

This clonotype was found a few times. The chain employs TRBV7-2 and TRBJ2-2; 7 bases align to TRBD1. In germline, CDR1 is SGHTA, CDR2 FQGNSA. This CDR3 is built from 17 residues. V lost 5 bases to trimming and J lost 2 bases; unmatched junction nucleotides: 11. DNA for the CDR3: TGTGCCAGCAGCCCGGTCTTGGGACAGCCCAACACCGGGGAGCTGTTTTTT. Amino acid sequence: CASSPVLGQPNTGELFF.

This clonotype has a count of ten or more. The J gene is TRBJ1-1, the V gene TRBV20-1; 8 nucleotides agree with TRBD1. Trimming at V came to 6 bases and at J to 4 bases, leaving 4 bases not matched to a gene. Germline assignment: CDR1 DFQATT and CDR2 SNEGSKA (reference sequence). The length of the CDR3 is 12 residues. Written as DNA, the CDR3 is TGCAGTGCAAGAACAGGGGGCACTGAAGCTTTCTTT. Protein product: CSARTGGTEAFF.